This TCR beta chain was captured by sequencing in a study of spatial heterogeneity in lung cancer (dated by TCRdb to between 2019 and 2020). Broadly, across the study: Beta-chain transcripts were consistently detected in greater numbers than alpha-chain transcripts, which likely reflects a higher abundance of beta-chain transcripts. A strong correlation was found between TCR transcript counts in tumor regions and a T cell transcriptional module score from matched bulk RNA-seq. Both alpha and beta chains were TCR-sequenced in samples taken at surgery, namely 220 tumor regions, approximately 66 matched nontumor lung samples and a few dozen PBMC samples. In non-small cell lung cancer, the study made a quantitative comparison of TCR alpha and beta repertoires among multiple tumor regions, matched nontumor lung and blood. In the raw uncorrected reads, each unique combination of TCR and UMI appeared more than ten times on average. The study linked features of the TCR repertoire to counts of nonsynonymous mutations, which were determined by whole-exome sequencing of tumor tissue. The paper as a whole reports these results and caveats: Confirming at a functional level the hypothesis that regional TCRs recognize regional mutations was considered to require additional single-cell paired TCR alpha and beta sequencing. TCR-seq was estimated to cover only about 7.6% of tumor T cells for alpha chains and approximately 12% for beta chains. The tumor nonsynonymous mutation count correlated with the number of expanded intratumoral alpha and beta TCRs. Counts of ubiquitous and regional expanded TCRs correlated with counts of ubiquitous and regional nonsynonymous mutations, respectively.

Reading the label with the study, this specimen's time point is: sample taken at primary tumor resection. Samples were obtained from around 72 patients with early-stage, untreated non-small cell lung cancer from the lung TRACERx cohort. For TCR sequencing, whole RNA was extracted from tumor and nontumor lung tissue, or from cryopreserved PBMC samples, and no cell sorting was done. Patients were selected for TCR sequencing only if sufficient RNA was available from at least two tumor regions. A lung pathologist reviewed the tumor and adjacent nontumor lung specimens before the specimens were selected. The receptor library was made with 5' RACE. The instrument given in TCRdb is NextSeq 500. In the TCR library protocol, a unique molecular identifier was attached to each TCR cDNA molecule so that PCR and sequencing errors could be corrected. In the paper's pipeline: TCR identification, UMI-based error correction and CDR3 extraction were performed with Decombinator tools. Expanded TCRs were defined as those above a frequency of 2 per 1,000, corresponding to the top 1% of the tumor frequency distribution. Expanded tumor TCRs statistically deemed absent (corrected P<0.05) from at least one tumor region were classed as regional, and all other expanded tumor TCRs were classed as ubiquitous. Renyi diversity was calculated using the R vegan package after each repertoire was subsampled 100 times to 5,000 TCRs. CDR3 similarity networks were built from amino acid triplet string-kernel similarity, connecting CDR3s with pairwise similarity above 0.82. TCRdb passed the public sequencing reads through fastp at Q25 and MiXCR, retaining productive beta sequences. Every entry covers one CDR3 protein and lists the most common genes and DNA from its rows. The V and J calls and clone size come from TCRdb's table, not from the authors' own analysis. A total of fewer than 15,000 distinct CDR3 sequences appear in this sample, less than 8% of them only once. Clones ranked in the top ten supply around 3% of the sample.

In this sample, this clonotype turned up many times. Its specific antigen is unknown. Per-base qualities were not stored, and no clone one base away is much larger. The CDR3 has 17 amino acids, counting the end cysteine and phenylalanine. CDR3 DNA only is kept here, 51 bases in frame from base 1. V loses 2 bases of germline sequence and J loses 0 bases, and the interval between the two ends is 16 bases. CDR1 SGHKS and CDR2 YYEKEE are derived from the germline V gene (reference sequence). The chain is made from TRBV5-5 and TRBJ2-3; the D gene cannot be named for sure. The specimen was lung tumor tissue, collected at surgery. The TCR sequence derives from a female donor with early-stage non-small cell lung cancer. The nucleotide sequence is TGTGCCAGCAGCTTATCCCCAATGGGCGCCAGCACAGATACGCAGTATTTT. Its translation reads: CASSLSPMGASTDTQYF.